This paragraph reports one T cell receptor beta chain. One junction end disagrees with the germline gene, perhaps due to a read error. This sample is drawn from a study of blood T cells in healthy people across ages. Then a second PCR, running roughly 7 to 11 cycles, was carried out with a sample-barcoded 5' primer and a J-beta primer mix. TCRdb passed the 5' RACE reads through MiXCR, listing each CDR3 protein once. The data show about 510,000 distinct CDR3 sequences, about 29% seen once. Looked up from germline, CDR1 is WNHNN and CDR2 is SYGVQD (reference sequence). The CDR3 spans 13 residues. These data are also associated with another study on T cells of mothers and their children. That report notes: Input to cDNA synthesis comprised all extracted RNA, at a ratio of 1.5 ug per 15 ul.

The V call is TRBV10-1, the J call TRBJ2-7; possibly TRBD2 for D (5 bases). Sequenced: blood. This receptor was taken from a boy aged 2 to 10 in good health. The CDR3 nucleotides are TGCGCCGGCAGACCGCCCGGGGTTTACGAGCAGTACTTC. This codes for CAGRPPGVYEQYF.